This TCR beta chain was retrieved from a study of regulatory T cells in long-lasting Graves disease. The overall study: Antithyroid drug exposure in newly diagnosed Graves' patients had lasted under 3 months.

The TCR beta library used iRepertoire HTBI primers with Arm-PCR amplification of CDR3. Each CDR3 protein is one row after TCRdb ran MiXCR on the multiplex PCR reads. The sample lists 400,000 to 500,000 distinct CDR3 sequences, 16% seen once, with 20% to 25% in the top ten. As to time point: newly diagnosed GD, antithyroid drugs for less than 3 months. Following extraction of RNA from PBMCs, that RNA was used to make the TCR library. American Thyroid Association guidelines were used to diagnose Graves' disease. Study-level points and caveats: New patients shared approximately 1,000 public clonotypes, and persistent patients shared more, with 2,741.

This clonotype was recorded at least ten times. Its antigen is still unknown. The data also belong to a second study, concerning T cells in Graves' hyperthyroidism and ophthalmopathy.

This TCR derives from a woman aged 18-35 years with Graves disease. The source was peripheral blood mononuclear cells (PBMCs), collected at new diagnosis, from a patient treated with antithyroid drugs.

This CDR3 is CASSLLSTAAPRNEQFF. The DNA for the CDR3 is TGTGCCAGCAGTTTATTGAGCACGGCGGCACCAAGAAATGAGCAGTTCTTC. The rearrangement joins TRBV28 to TRBJ2-1; D remains unclear. Germline loops: CDR1 MDHEN, CDR2 SYDVKM. This CDR3 comprises 17 residues. The germline V and J ends were trimmed by 1 base and 7 bases, with 20 bases remaining between them.